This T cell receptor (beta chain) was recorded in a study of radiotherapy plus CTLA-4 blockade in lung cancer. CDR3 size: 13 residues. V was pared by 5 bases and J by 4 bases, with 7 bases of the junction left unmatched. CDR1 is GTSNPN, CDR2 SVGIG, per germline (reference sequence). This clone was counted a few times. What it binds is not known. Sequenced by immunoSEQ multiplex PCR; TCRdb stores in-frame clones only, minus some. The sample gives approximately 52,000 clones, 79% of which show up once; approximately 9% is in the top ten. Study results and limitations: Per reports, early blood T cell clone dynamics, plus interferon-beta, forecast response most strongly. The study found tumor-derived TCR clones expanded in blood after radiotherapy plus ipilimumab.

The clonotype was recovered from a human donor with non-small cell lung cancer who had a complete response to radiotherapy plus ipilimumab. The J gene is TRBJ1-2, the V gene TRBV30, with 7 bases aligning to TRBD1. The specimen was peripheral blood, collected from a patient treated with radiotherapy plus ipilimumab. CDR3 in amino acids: CAWYRDRPYGYTF. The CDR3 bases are TGTGCCTGGTACCGGGACAGACCCTATGGCTACACCTTC.